This is a list of T cell receptor beta chains from one sample in a study of cytomegalovirus exposure and HLA in healthy donors. TCRdb's table, derived via immunoSEQ multiplex PCR, lists solely in-frame clones and lacks some. Of some 99,000 clones detected, 88% appear once; the ten largest clones hold about 2%. Sequenced: PBMCs. These receptors were collected from a woman aged 18-29 years in good health and CMV-seronegative. Both conserved end residues are part of each CDR3. Fields, in order: J gene, V gene, clone size, D gene, CDR3 protein, CDR3 DNA. The D gene is left open where the match is weak. Rows may omit the clone size; those that give it use once, few, many or a size class.

>TRBJ2-6|TRBV11-2|few|NA
CASSLQGAGANVLTF
TGTGCCAGCAGCCTACAAGGGGCTGGGGCCAACGTCCTGACTTTC
>TRBJ2-1|TRBV4-3|NA|TRBD1
CASSSRDREGNEQFF
TGCGCCAGCAGCTCCCGGGACAGGGAGGGCAATGAGCAGTTCTTC
>TRBJ2-6|TRBV10-3|NA|NA
CAISLAAGANVLTF
TGTGCCATCAGCCTGGCGGCAGGGGCCAACGTCCTGACTTTC
>TRBJ2-4|TRBV5-4|NA|TRBD1
CASSFRGQGINIQYF
TGTGCCAGCAGCTTTAGGGGACAGGGCATAAACATTCAGTACTTC
>TRBJ2-7|TRBV30|NA|TRBD1
CAWDPTGLNEQYF
TGTGCCTGGGACCCGACAGGGTTGAACGAGCAGTACTTC
>TRBJ1-5|TRBV6-5|few|NA
CASRITGFSNQPQHF
TGTGCCAGCAGGATAACAGGGTTTAGCAATCAGCCCCAGCATTTT
>TRBJ1-1|TRBV29-1|NA|NA
CSVGFGGHTEAFF
TGCAGCGTCGGGTTCGGGGGGCACACTGAAGCTTTCTTT
>TRBJ2-1|TRBV7-3|NA|NA
CASSPGGYNEQFF
TGTGCCAGCAGCCCCGGGGGCTACAATGAGCAGTTCTTC
>TRBJ1-2|TRBV18|NA|TRBD1
CASSPTGQGQPYF
TGTGCCAGCTCACCCACGGGACAGGGCCAACCTTACTTC
>TRBJ2-7|TRBV29-1|NA|NA
CSARDRAYEQYF
TGCAGCGCGCGGGACAGAGCCTACGAGCAGTACTTC
>TRBJ1-6|TRBV5-1|NA|TRBD1
CASSNTGQVDSPLHF
TGCGCCAGCAGCAACACGGGACAGGTGGATTCACCCCTCCACTTT
>TRBJ2-7|TRBV6-5|NA|NA
CASSLIPTGHSYEQYF
TGTGCCAGCAGTTTGATCCCGACAGGACACTCCTACGAGCAGTACTTC
>TRBJ1-6|TRBV5-1|NA|NA
CASSLEGRGSYNSPLHF
TGCGCCAGCAGCTTGGAGGGGAGGGGCTCCTATAATTCACCCCTCCACTTT
>TRBJ2-3|TRBV5-1|NA|TRBD2
CASSLAGGGGTDTQYF
TGCGCCAGCAGCTTGGCTGGCGGGGGGGGTACAGATACGCAGTATTTT
>TRBJ2-7|TRBV6-5|NA|NA
CASRGQVSYEQYF
TGTGCCAGCAGGGGACAAGTCTCCTACGAGCAGTACTTC
>TRBJ1-5|TRBV19|NA|TRBD1
CASSPGTGNNQPQHF
TGTGCCAGTAGCCCCGGGACAGGGAATAATCAGCCCCAGCATTTT
>TRBJ2-1|TRBV4-2|NA|TRBD2
CASSHQEGLAGGSSYNEQFF
TGTGCCAGCAGCCACCAGGAGGGACTAGCGGGGGGGAGCTCCTACAATGAGCAGTTCTTC
>TRBJ1-1|TRBV29-1|NA|NA
CSGRLANTEAFF
TGCAGCGGCCGACTAGCGAACACTGAAGCTTTCTTT
>TRBJ1-1|TRBV18|NA|TRBD1
CASSPGTGGNTEAFF
TGTGCCAGCTCACCTGGGACAGGAGGGAACACTGAAGCTTTCTTT
>TRBJ1-2|TRBV7-3|NA|TRBD1
CASSLKRPGGNYGYTF
TGTGCCAGCAGCTTAAAACGTCCAGGGGGGAACTATGGCTACACCTTC
>TRBJ2-2|TRBV5-8|NA|TRBD1
CASSLVEGANTGELFF
TGTGCCAGCAGCTTGGTAGAGGGGGCTAACACCGGGGAGCTGTTTTTT
>TRBJ2-7|TRBV5-6|NA|NA
CASSPGQYEQYF
TGTGCCAGCAGCCCCGGACAGTACGAGCAGTACTTC